These 26 T cell receptor beta chains share one sample of origin, sequenced in a study of blood T cell repertoires in COVID-19. Profiling relied on immunoSEQ multiplex PCR, and the TCRdb table lists in-frame clones only, not all of them. The sample holds about 100,000 clones, roughly 87% seen once. Sample: peripheral blood. The receptors stem from a woman aged 55-75 years with acute or convalescent COVID-19.

The J gene is TRBJ1-1, the V gene TRBV7-3; the match to TRBD1 covers 8 bases. The CDR3 runs 21 residues. V lost 1 base, J lost 0 bases, and 19 bases stayed unmatched. Germline V gives CDR1 SGHTA, CDR2 FQGTGA. The CDR3 bases are TGTGCCAGCAGCTTAATCGCCGGGCGCGGGCAGGGGGCTCTACTGAACACTGAAGCTTTCTTT. It codes for CASSLIAGRGQGALLNTEAFF. The full variable domain, its missing parts supplied by reference TRBV7-3 and TRBJ1-1, is GAGVSQTPSNKVTEKGKYVELRCDPISGHTALYWYRQSLGQGPEFLIYFQGTGAADDSGLPNDRFFAVRPEGSVSTLKIQRTERGDSAVYLCASSLIAGRGQGALLNTEAFFGQGTRLTVV.

This clone came up once. The V call is TRBV5-1, the J call TRBJ2-1, with D hard to call. The CDR3 contains 13 residues. Germline V gene data show CDR1 as SGHRS and CDR2 as YFSETQ. Trimming removed 1 base from V and 7 bases from J, with 9 bases in between. The CDR3 spells CASSLIDGNEQFF. In DNA form, the CDR3 reads TGCGCCAGCAGCTTGATCGACGGGAATGAGCAGTTCTTC.

The rearrangement links TRBV9 to TRBJ1-2, with TRBD1 as a possible D gene (5 bases). Germline V lookup: CDR1 SGDLS, CDR2 YYNGEE. V was shortened by 2 bases and J by 4 bases, with 15 bases between the two germline ends. The CDR3 covers 15 residues. CDR3 amino acids: CASSVAAGRFYGYTF. The CDR3 region has the DNA TGTGCCAGCAGCGTCGCCGCGGGGCGTTTCTATGGCTACACCTTC. Variable domain in full (rest from reference TRBV9 and TRBJ1-2): DSGVTQTPKHLITATGQRVTLRCSPRSGDLSVYWYQQSLDQGLQFLIQYYNGEERAKGNILERFSAQQFPDLHSELNLSSLELGDSALYFCASSVAAGRFYGYTFGSGTRLTVV.

This chain connects TRBV30 to TRBJ2-7; TRBD2 is a possible D gene (6 bases). The V end lost 0 bases, the J end lost 1 base, and 16 bases lay between the germline ends. Looked up from germline, CDR1 is GTSNPN and CDR2 is SVGIG (reference sequence). This CDR3 has 16 residues. The CDR3 sequence: CAWSVPSSGTSYEQYF. In nucleotides, the CDR3 is TGTGCCTGGAGTGTACCCTCTTCCGGGACTTCCTACGAGCAGTACTTC.

The chain has TRBV28 and TRBJ1-6; the D gene is possibly TRBD1 (6 bases). Germline V gives CDR1 MDHEN, CDR2 SYDVKM. The CDR3 consists of 17 residues. V lost 6 bases and J lost 5, with 20 bases in between. The DNA for the CDR3 is TGTGCCAGCAGGTACCCAACAGGGAACCCAGATAATTCACCCCTCCACTTT. Its protein is CASRYPTGNPDNSPLHF.

V is TRBV9 and J is TRBJ1-4; 10 bases fit TRBD1. Trimming took 2 bases from V and 7 from J; bases not matched to a gene: 8. The CDR3 has 16 residues. The germline CDR1 and CDR2 sequences are SGDLS and YYNGEE. The CDR3 nucleotides are TGTGCCAGCAGCGTCGATCCGGGACAGGGGTCTGAAAAACTGTTTTTT. Its translation: CASSVDPGQGSEKLFF. Looking up the rest from reference TRBV9 and TRBJ1-4 gives the full variable domain: DSGVTQTPKHLITATGQRVTLRCSPRSGDLSVYWYQQSLDQGLQFLIQYYNGEERAKGNILERFSAQQFPDLHSELNLSSLELGDSALYFCASSVDPGQGSEKLFFGSGTQLSVL.

The J gene is TRBJ2-3, the V gene TRBV5-1; 8 nucleotides line up with TRBD2. Germline-derived CDR1 and CDR2 are SGHRS and YFSETQ. With V trimmed by 0 bases and J by 2 bases, 11 bases remained unmatched. The CDR3 runs to 18 residues. The CDR3 spells CASSLAGGLVYSTDTQYF. For the CDR3, the DNA is TGCGCCAGCAGCTTGGCCGGGGGACTAGTTTACTCCACAGATACGCAGTATTTT.

The V call is TRBV30, the J call TRBJ2-1; tentatively, D is TRBD2 (5 bases). The CDR3 loop spans 12 amino acids. The germline CDR1 and CDR2 sequences are GTSNPN and SVGIG (reference sequence). V was cut by 2 bases and J by 10 bases, with 12 bases left in between. The CDR3 is CAWSITRWEQFF. CDR3 DNA: TGTGCCTGGAGTATCACTAGATGGGAGCAGTTCTTC.

The chain uses TRBV11-2 and TRBJ1-1, with TRBD1 as a possible D gene (5 bases). Trimming took off 6 bases at V and 1 base at J, with 15 bases between the two ends. CDR1 is SGHAT and CDR2 is FQNNGV in the germline V gene. The CDR3 spans 15 residues. CDR3 DNA sequence: TGTGCCAGCAGACTTTGGGTCGGACAGAACACTGAAGCTTTCTTT. Translation: CASRLWVGQNTEAFF.

The chain carries TRBV21-1 and TRBJ1-3; whether TRBD1, the table's D call, matches the DNA was not checked. TRBV21-1 is deemed a pseudogene. The CDR3 contains 16 residues. The CDR3 bases are TGTGCCAGCAGCAAAACGTCGACAAGCTCTGGAAACACCATATATTTT. This translates into CASSKTSTSSGNTIYF.

CDR3 nucleotides: TGTGCCTGGACACGGGACACCGGGGAGCTGTTTTTT. Encoded protein: CAWTRDTGELFF. This sequence joins TRBV30 and TRBJ2-2; D ambiguous. V was cut by 4 bases and J by 3 bases, with 6 bases left in between. Germline V gene lookup returns CDR1 GTSNPN and CDR2 SVGIG (reference sequence). The CDR3 totals 12 residues.

The V gene is TRBV6-4, the J gene TRBJ2-7; D remains unclear. The CDR3 loop spans 13 amino acids. In germline, CDR1 is MRHNA, CDR2 SNTAGT. V lost 3 bases, J lost 6 bases, and 12 bases lay in between. The CDR3 spells CASSERPPCEQYF. CDR3 DNA: TGTGCCAGCAGTGAGAGGCCGCCCTGCGAGCAGTACTTC.

In nucleotides, the CDR3 is TGCGCCAGCAGCCAAACAGGGGATGAAGCTTTCTTT. It codes for CASSQTGDEAFF. The genes are TRBV4-1 and TRBJ1-1; TRBD1 agrees at 7 bases. V dropped 2 bases and J dropped 7; count of bases not matched to a gene: 1. The CDR3 loop spans 12 amino acids. Per germline, CDR1 MGHRA and CDR2 YSYEKL.

The rearrangement links TRBV5-1 to TRBJ2-2; 7 bases line up with TRBD2. Germline V lookup: CDR1 SGHRS, CDR2 YFSETQ. CDR3 length: 16 residues. V lost 0 bases to trimming and J lost 1 base; unmatched junction nucleotides: 3. This CDR3 is CASSLAGGGNTGELFF. The CDR3 DNA is TGCGCCAGCAGCTTGGCCGGCGGGGGGAACACCGGGGAGCTGTTTTTT.

There are a few counts of this clone. The V gene is TRBV4-1, the J gene TRBJ2-1, with 8 positions matching TRBD1. Germline CDR1 is MGHRA and CDR2 is YSYEKL. This CDR3 contains 17 residues. With V trimmed by 4 bases and J by 4 bases, 12 bases remained unmatched. The CDR3: CASSRQTGTGGYNEQFF. DNA for the CDR3: TGCGCCAGCAGCCGGCAGACCGGGACAGGAGGGTACAATGAGCAGTTCTTC.

The gene calls are TRBV10-2 and TRBJ2-3; 16 bases align to TRBD2. The CDR3 spans 15 residues. CDR1 and CDR2 from the germline V gene are WSHSY and SAAADI. After removal of 6 bases from V and 6 bases from J, the junction contained 3 bases not matched to a gene. CDR3 sequence: CASSGTSGRADTQYF. The DNA of the CDR3 is TGCGCCAGCAGCGGGACTAGCGGGAGGGCGGATACGCAGTATTTT.

This chain uses TRBV6-1 with TRBJ2-5, with a tentative D call TRBD2 (6 bases). This CDR3 has 13 amino acids. Trimming removed 2 bases from V and 4 bases from J, with 8 bases in between. From germline, CDR1 is MNHNS and CDR2 SASEGT. CDR3 sequence: CASSEWRGETQYF. The DNA of the CDR3 is TGTGCCAGCAGTGAATGGCGGGGAGAGACCCAGTACTTC.

V usage is TRBV19 and J usage is TRBJ1-5; the match to TRBD1 covers 10 bases. The length of the CDR3 is 16 residues. CDR1 and CDR2 (germline): LNHDA, SQIVND (reference sequence). Losses at the gene ends were 3 bases for V and 2 bases for J; bases not matched to a gene: 4. CDR3: CASSIFGTGGNQPQHF. The CDR3 nucleotides read TGTGCCAGTAGTATTTTCGGGACAGGGGGCAATCAGCCCCAGCATTTT.

This clone was observed a handful of times. This chain joins TRBV3-1 (or the pseudogene TRBV3-2) and TRBJ2-2; 13 bases match TRBD2. The CDR3 length is 16 residues. V trimming: 4 bases; J trimming: 7 bases; junction bases outside the gene matches: 6. Germline V gene sequence: CDR1 LGHDT, CDR2 YNNKEL (reference sequence). CDR3 DNA: TGTGCCAGCAGCCTCAGGACTAGCGGGAGAGGCGGGGAGCTGTTTTTT. Translation gives CASSLRTSGRGGELFF.

The chain couples TRBV6-5 to TRBJ1-2; D gene ambiguous. Germline V lookup: CDR1 MNHEY, CDR2 SVGAGI. Trimming stripped 0 bases from V and 8 bases from J, with 13 bases between. The CDR3 has 14 amino acids. CDR3 residues: CASSYSGGAGGYTF. For the CDR3, the DNA is TGTGCCAGCAGTTACTCGGGTGGCGCGGGGGGCTACACCTTC.

The chain couples TRBV4-2 to TRBJ2-3; the D is unclear. The V end lost 4 bases, the J end lost 7 bases, and 12 bases lay between the germline ends. The CDR3 extends over 13 amino acids. Germline V gene data show CDR1 as LGHNA and CDR2 as YNFKEQ. CDR3 loop: CASSPPDSYTQYF. CDR3 coding DNA: TGTGCCAGCAGCCCCCCCGACTCTTATACGCAGTATTTT.

J is TRBJ2-3 and V is TRBV18; 11 bases agree with TRBD2. Germline V lookup: CDR1 KGHSH, CDR2 LQKENI. This CDR3 spans 17 amino acids. After removal of 3 bases from V and 8 bases from J, the junction contained 13 bases not matched to a gene. The CDR3 DNA is TGTGCCAGCTCACCCATGATAGCGGGAGGGCCTGAGGCTACGCAGTATTTT. This sequence encodes CASSPMIAGGPEATQYF.

The chain employs TRBV18 and TRBJ2-3, with D maybe TRBD2 (6 bases). This CDR3 contains 16 residues. Germline V gene data show CDR1 as KGHSH and CDR2 as LQKENI. The ends were cut back, 5 bases at V and 2 bases at J, with 17 bases in the middle. This chain's CDR3 is CASSSLTAGITDTQYF. The CDR3 bases are TGTGCCAGCTCAAGTTTGACGGCGGGGATCACAGATACGCAGTATTTT.

This chain connects TRBV10-3 to TRBJ1-6; 8 bases align to TRBD1. The germline V gene has CDR1 ENHRY and CDR2 SYGVKD. CDR3 length equals 15 residues. V was pared by 3 bases and J by 10 bases, with 8 bases of the junction left unmatched. CDR3 in DNA: TGTGCCATCAGTGATGGCGGACAGGGAACCTCACCCCTCCACTTT. Protein product: CAISDGGQGTSPLHF.

J is TRBJ2-5 and V is TRBV5-5; possibly TRBD1 for D (5 bases). Trimming removed 2 bases at V and 5 bases at J, with 7 bases between. From germline, CDR1 is SGHKS and CDR2 YYEKEE (reference sequence). The length of the CDR3 is 12 residues. CDR3 sequence reads: CASSFAGETQYF. The CDR3 DNA reads TGTGCCAGCAGCTTCGCAGGGGAGACCCAGTACTTC.

This chain links TRBV14 with TRBJ2-5; a possible D gene is TRBD2 (5 bases). CDR1 is SGHDN, CDR2 FVKESK, per germline. V was trimmed by 3 bases and J by 7 bases, leaving 15 bases between them. CDR3 length: 14 amino acids. The CDR3 coding sequence is TGTGCCAGCAGCCACGTAGGGTCGGCGGGGACCCAGTACTTC. Protein: CASSHVGSAGTQYF.